This TCR beta chain was captured by sequencing in a study of neoadjuvant anti-PD-1 for oral cavity cancer. This clone has just a few counts. Its antigen is not known. Points from the study as a whole: Greater tumor shrinkage accompanied bigger post-treatment sizes of preexisting clones.

Unmatched junction bases numbered 4, after V lost 6 bases and J lost 5 bases. From germline, CDR1 is MNHNS and CDR2 SASEGT. The CDR3 covers 14 residues. Sequenced by immunoSEQ multiplex PCR; TCRdb stores in-frame clones only, minus some. The table lists around 5,700 clones, just under 60% of them singletons. The receptor's source is a person aged 35-79 years with oral cavity squamous cell carcinoma. The chain combines TRBV6-1 with TRBJ2-2, with 9 bases aligning to TRBD1. This specimen was tumor tissue, taken before nivolumab (anti-PD-1) treatment. CDR3 bases: TGTGCCAGCAGGGGGGACAGGGAAACCGGGGAGCTGTTTTTT. This codes for CASRGDRETGELFF.